The next 5 T cell receptor beta chains were all read from a single sample in a study of CD8 T cells in Susac syndrome. cDNA came from approximately 0.5 to 1 ug RNA primed by random hexamers. TCRdb analysed the immunoSEQ multiplex PCR reads with MiXCR anew, one entry per CDR3 protein. The data hold about 300,000 distinct CDR3 sequences, with around 92% observed a single time. Sequencing used CD4+ T cells from PBMCs. All receptors derive from a human donor with multiple sclerosis.

The V call is TRBV7-9, the J call TRBJ1-2; D uncertain. The germline V gene has CDR1 SEHNR and CDR2 FQNEAQ (reference sequence). The CDR3 loop spans 13 amino acids. Trimming pared 5 bases from V and 0 bases from J, leaving 7 bases between. The CDR3, as DNA: TGTGCCAGCAGCGAACGGACTAACTATGGCTACACCTTC. Its translation: CASSERTNYGYTF. The variable domain in full, with the rest retrieved from reference TRBV7-9 and TRBJ1-2, is DTGVSQNPRHKITKRGQNVTFRCDPISEHNRLYWYRQTLGQGPEFLTYFQNEAQLEKSRLLSDRFSAERPKGSFSTLEIQRTEQGDSAMYLCASSERTNYGYTFGSGTRLTVV.

V usage is TRBV6-4 and J usage is TRBJ2-1; 8 bases align to TRBD2. V was pared by 5 bases and J by 0 bases, with 6 bases of the junction left unmatched. The CDR3 contains 16 residues. Germline loops: CDR1 MRHNA, CDR2 SNTAGT. The CDR3 region is CASSLLSGNSYNEQFF. The CDR3 DNA reads TGTGCCAGCAGTCTACTTAGCGGGAACTCCTACAATGAGCAGTTCTTC.

This chain connects TRBV9 to TRBJ1-2; D is ambiguous. Germline V gene lookup returns CDR1 SGDLS and CDR2 YYNGEE. Trimming removed 2 bases from V and 5 bases from J, with 16 bases in between. The CDR3 spans 15 residues. Here the CDR3 reads CASSVQSTPIYGYTF. As DNA, the CDR3 is TGTGCCAGCAGCGTGCAGAGTACACCAATTTATGGCTACACCTTC.

The rearrangement uses TRBV3-1 and TRBJ2-7; D perhaps matches TRBD1 (6 bases). This CDR3 has 13 amino acids. CDR1 is LGHDT, CDR2 YNNKEL, per germline (reference sequence). The V end was cut by 2 bases, the J end by 5 bases, with 10 bases between. The CDR3 loop reads CASSQWTEDEQYF. In DNA, the CDR3 is TGTGCCAGCAGCCAATGGACAGAAGACGAGCAGTACTTC.

In regard to this clonotype: The junction and the germline gene differ at one end; a read error may be behind it. The J gene is TRBJ1-1, the V gene TRBV7-7, with TRBD1 matching 7 bases. The length of the CDR3 is 17 residues. Germline V gives CDR1 SSHAT, CDR2 FNYEAQ (reference sequence). CDR3 in amino acids: CASSPLRDSLMNTEAFF. DNA for the CDR3: TGTGCTAGCAGCCCCCTGCGGGACAGCCTCATGAACACTGAAGCTTTCTTT. Full variable domain (missing parts from reference TRBV7-7 and TRBJ1-1): GAGVSQSPRYKVTKRGQDVTLRCDPISSHATLYWYQQALGQGPEFLTYFNYEAQPDKSGLPSDRFSAERPEGSISTLTIQRTEQRDSAMYRCASSPLRDSLMNTEAFFGQGTRLTVV.